This TCR beta chain was recovered during a study of CD8 T cells in ankylosing spondylitis. Regarding the study as a whole: A TCR beta motif made of fewer than ten highly homologous variants seemed typical of ankylosing spondylitis blood. A CD8+ phenotype characterized the disease-linked clones, which were relatively rare in peripheral blood.

TCRdb analysed the 5' RACE reads with MiXCR anew, one entry per CDR3 protein. The table includes hundreds of thousands of distinct CDR3 sequences, roughly a third detected once. Germline V gives CDR1 SGHDT, CDR2 YYEEEE. This CDR3 spans 15 amino acids. V was clipped by 4 bases and J by 2 bases; unmatched bases: 4. This clonotype was recorded a few times. Its matching antigen is unknown. Sequencing input: blood, either unsorted or a sorted T cell fraction (not recorded which). The chain employs TRBV5-6 and TRBJ2-1, with 9 bases aligning to TRBD2. The origin of this receptor is a male donor with ankylosing spondylitis or in good health (not recorded which). The CDR3 nucleotides read TGTGCCAGCAGCGGGGCGGGGGGGGCCTACAATGAGCAGTTCTTC. Translation gives CASSGAGGAYNEQFF.